A single sample is the source of the 15 T cell receptor beta chains below, sequenced in a study of graft-versus-host responses after intestinal transplantation. Sequencing was performed with immunoSEQ multiplex PCR; in TCRdb, only in-frame clones are kept and a portion is missing. Of 130,000 or so clones in the sample, 92% were seen once. No antigen has been assigned to these receptors. The source was unstimulated CD4+ T cells sorted from spleen or lymph node cells, collected before intestinal transplant. These receptors were taken from a human donor who received an intestinal transplant.

This rearrangement joins TRBV7-3 to TRBJ2-1; TRBD2 might be the D (5 bases). This CDR3 is built from 13 residues. V lost 1 base and J 13 bases, leaving 14 bases between the germline ends. Germline V lookup: CDR1 SGHTA, CDR2 FQGTGA. The CDR3 loop reads CASSLSWESQQFF. Here the CDR3 DNA reads TGTGCCAGCAGCTTAAGTTGGGAGTCCCAACAGTTCTTC.

This clone was detected only a few times. The chain carries TRBV2 and TRBJ1-2, with 7 bases matching TRBD1. V lost 5 bases, J lost 5 bases, and 5 bases stayed unmatched. This CDR3 region has 13 residues. Germline CDR1 is SNHLY and CDR2 is FYNNEI. This chain's CDR3 is CASSLQGFYGYTF. As DNA, the CDR3 is TGTGCCAGCAGTCTACAGGGGTTTTATGGCTACACCTTC.

The rearrangement links TRBV27 to TRBJ1-1; TRBD1 might be the D (6 bases). Trimming removed 3 bases at V and 4 bases at J, with 9 bases between. Germline assignment: CDR1 MNHEY and CDR2 SMNVEV (reference sequence). CDR3 size: 13 residues. The CDR3 here is CASSLEGGTEAFF. As DNA, the CDR3 is TGTGCCAGCAGTTTGGAAGGGGGCACTGAAGCTTTCTTT.

This clone was observed a handful of times. V gene TRBV10-3 combines with J gene TRBJ2-2, with D maybe TRBD1 (6 bases). V was shortened by 9 bases and J by 1 base, with 9 bases between the two germline ends. The CDR3 is 13 amino acids. CDR1 is ENHRY and CDR2 is SYGVKD in the germline V gene. In nucleotides, the CDR3 is TGTGCCATAAAGGGACAGAACACCGGGGAGCTGTTTTTT. Amino acid sequence: CAIKGQNTGELFF.

The gene calls are TRBV28 and TRBJ1-3; D not certain. Germline V gene sequence: CDR1 MDHEN, CDR2 SYDVKM. V dropped 6 bases and J dropped 0 bases, with 6 bases sitting between them. This CDR3 spans 13 amino acids. DNA for the CDR3: TGTGCCAGCAGAGTCGGCTCTGGAAACACCATATATTTT. Its translation: CASRVGSGNTIYF.

V and J are TRBV7-8 and TRBJ2-2; 7 bases align to TRBD2. The CDR3 spans 16 residues. The V and J ends lost 3 bases and 4 bases, in that order; junction bases with no gene match: 8. Germline-derived CDR1 and CDR2 are SGHVS and FQNEAQ. DNA of the CDR3: TGTGCCAGCAGCTTCGGAACCAAGCGGGGCACCGGGGAGCTGTTTTTT. Protein sequence: CASSFGTKRGTGELFF.

The CDR3 sequence is CASKRLAENNEQFF. The DNA of the CDR3 is TGTGCCAGCAAGAGACTAGCGGAAAACAATGAGCAGTTCTTC. The chain carries TRBV28 and TRBJ2-1, with TRBD2 identical over 9 bases. This CDR3 has 14 residues. Per the germline V gene, CDR1 is MDHEN and CDR2 is SYDVKM. With V trimmed by 7 bases and J by 5 bases, 6 bases remained unmatched.

The chain employs TRBV4-3 and TRBJ1-5, with unresolved D. Per the germline V gene, CDR1 is LGHNA and CDR2 is YSLEER. V lost 0 bases, J lost 7 bases, and 7 bases lay in between. CDR3 length equals 13 residues. The CDR3 nucleotides are TGCGCCAGCAGCCAAGATTTCACGCAGCCCCAGCATTTT. Encoded protein: CASSQDFTQPQHF.

Turning to this clone: The CDR3 does not close with the conserved phenylalanine or tryptophan, likely indicating a read error. V is TRBV7-2 and J is TRBJ1-5; perhaps TRBD1 as D (5 bases). Germline V gene data show CDR1 as SGHTA and CDR2 as FQGNSA. V lost 6 bases, J lost 7 bases, and 19 bases lay in between. The CDR3 runs 15 residues. The CDR3 region is CASSRQGGPGQPQHL. Here the CDR3 DNA reads TGTGCCAGCAGTCGTCAGGGAGGTCCAGGACAGCCCCAGCATCTT.

CDR3 region: CASSPGIGRGQNEQFF. The CDR3 nucleotides are TGTGCCAGCAGCCCCGGGATAGGCAGGGGGCAGAATGAGCAGTTCTTC. The chain combines TRBV6-4 with TRBJ2-1; TRBD1 aligns across 8 bases. The CDR3 contains 16 residues. V lost 6 bases and J lost 7; bases outside the gene matches: 14. Looked up from germline, CDR1 is MRHNA and CDR2 is SNTAGT.

The chain recombines TRBV19 with TRBJ2-3; D tentatively fits TRBD1 or TRBD2 (5 bases each). V was trimmed by 1 base and J by 4 bases, leaving 12 bases between them. The CDR3 totals 15 residues. Germline assignment: CDR1 LNHDA and CDR2 SQIVND (reference sequence). The CDR3 protein is CASSIVGQGADTQYF. CDR3 coding DNA: TGTGCCAGTAGTATAGTGGGGCAGGGAGCAGATACGCAGTATTTT.

The chain is built from TRBV27 and TRBJ2-7; D not resolved. CDR1 and CDR2 from the germline V gene are MNHEY and SMNVEV (reference sequence). V lost 5 bases, J lost 5 bases, and 10 bases lay in between. The CDR3 has 12 amino acids. CDR3 coding DNA: TGTGCCAGCAGTCCCCCGTCCCACGAGCAGTACTTC. As protein: CASSPPSHEQYF.

The rearrangement links TRBV9 to TRBJ2-2; TRBD1 might be the D (5 bases). V was shortened by 0 bases and J by 2 bases, with 8 bases between the two germline ends. The CDR3 spans 15 residues. Per the germline V gene, CDR1 is SGDLS and CDR2 is YYNGEE. DNA of the CDR3: TGTGCCAGCAGCGTAGCTGACAGAAACACCGGGGAGCTGTTTTTT. Its translation is CASSVADRNTGELFF.

The chain recombines TRBV6-5 with TRBJ1-4, with D maybe TRBD1 (5 bases). There are 13 residues in the CDR3. Trimming cost V 8 bases and J 8 bases, with 15 bases left between them. From germline, CDR1 is MNHEY and CDR2 SVGAGI. The CDR3 DNA reads as TGTGCCAGCCGGTCAGGGAAATACGAAAAACTGTTTTTT. Amino acids: CASRSGKYEKLFF.

This chain links TRBV10-3 with TRBJ1-3, with 10 positions matching TRBD1. The V segment lost 5 bases and the J segment 2 bases; nucleotides outside the gene matches: 3. This CDR3 spans 15 amino acids. CDR1 and CDR2 (germline): ENHRY, SYGVKD. The CDR3 DNA is TGTGCCATCAGTCCCGGGACAGGGGCTGGAAACACCATATATTTT. Amino acids: CAISPGTGAGNTIYF.